The T cell receptor (beta chain) described here comes from a study of cytomegalovirus exposure and HLA in healthy donors. Study conclusions and caveats: Reports credit the classifier with highly specific, highly sensitive diagnosis of cytomegalovirus status. There were about 160 TCR beta chains listed as cytomegalovirus-associated. It was found in a later analysis that first-cohort TCR clusters tended to co-occur in the 100 to 150 validation repertoires.

Regarding this clone: Its target is unknown.

Method: immunoSEQ multiplex PCR; TCRdb's copy keeps in-frame clones and lacks some. Counted here are 200,000 or so clones, roughly 88% occurring once; the ten biggest clones make up around 15%. CDR3 size: 14 residues. Between the trimmed V and J ends, which lost 1 base and 8 bases, there was a span of 12 bases. CDR1 SGHNT and CDR2 YENEEA come from the germline V gene. This clonotype originated in a woman in her twenties or thirties in good health and CMV-seropositive. V is TRBV11-3 and J is TRBJ2-1, with a tentative D call TRBD2 (6 bases). The sample taken for sequencing was PBMCs. The chain's CDR3 is CASSLVRGSDEQFF. CDR3 nucleotides: TGTGCCAGCAGCTTAGTTCGGGGGAGCGATGAGCAGTTCTTC.